The rows below give T cell receptor beta chains drawn from one sample of a study of cytomegalovirus exposure and HLA in healthy donors. TCRdb's table, derived via immunoSEQ multiplex PCR, lists solely in-frame clones and lacks some. The repertoire holds approximately 88,000 clones, with over 70% as singletons. The sample was PBMCs. These receptors originate from a man aged 18 to 30 in good health and CMV-seropositive. Each CDR3 is given with its conserved first and last residue. The D gene is left open where the match is weak. The size of a clone is reported for some rows only, either as once, few or many, or as a class for expanded clones.

J gene,clone size,V gene,D gene,CDR3 protein,CDR3 DNA
TRBJ1-1,NA,TRBV21-1,NA,CASSKEGENTEAFF,TGTGCCAGCAGCAAAGAGGGGGAGAACACTGAAGCTTTCTTT
TRBJ2-1,NA,TRBV5-4,NA,CASNEGGPRTWDEQFF,TGTGCCAGCAACGAGGGGGGGCCGAGAACGTGGGATGAGCAGTTCTTC
TRBJ2-3,once,TRBV4-1,NA,CASSQVGLALDTQYF,TGCGCCAGCAGCCAAGTCGGTCTAGCTCTAGATACGCAGTATTTT
TRBJ1-1,NA,TRBV5-1,NA,CASSPQMNTEAFF,TGCGCCAGCAGCCCCCAAATGAACACTGAAGCTTTCTTT
TRBJ2-7,NA,TRBV7-9,NA,CASSNYRFYEQYF,TGTGCCAGCAGCAACTATAGGTTCTACGAGCAGTACTTC
TRBJ1-2,NA,TRBV29-1,NA,CSVEFLSLYGYTF,TGCAGCGTTGAATTCCTAAGCCTCTATGGCTACACCTTC
TRBJ2-7,NA,TRBV7-8,NA,CASSRPSSYEQYF,TGTGCCAGCAGTCGTCCTTCTTCCTACGAGCAGTACTTC
TRBJ1-2,NA,TRBV6-5,NA,CASSYRGADYGYTF,TGTGCCAGCAGTTACAGGGGCGCTGACTATGGCTACACCTTC
TRBJ1-5,few,TRBV7-8,NA,CASSLGRVNQPQHF,TGTGCCAGCAGCTTAGGGAGAGTCAATCAGCCCCAGCATTTT
TRBJ1-1,NA,TRBV5-6,NA,CASSLGHFEAFF,TGTGCCAGCAGCTTGGGACACTTTGAAGCTTTCTTT
TRBJ1-2,NA,TRBV19,TRBD1,CASSISGGDYGYTF,TGTGCCAGTAGTATATCAGGGGGCGACTATGGCTACACCTTC
TRBJ2-7,NA,TRBV6-5,NA,CASSTGIDEQYF,TGTGCCAGCAGTACAGGGATCGACGAGCAGTACTTC
TRBJ1-1,NA,TRBV5-1,NA,CASSPERGRAFF,TGCGCCAGCAGCCCGGAAAGAGGCAGAGCTTTCTTT
TRBJ2-5,few,TRBV6-1,NA,CASSDGWRGAQETQYF,TGTGCCAGCAGTGACGGCTGGAGGGGCGCCCAAGAGACCCAGTACTTC
TRBJ1-2,NA,TRBV18,TRBD1,CASSEGQPGYGYTF,TGTGCCAGCTCAGAGGGACAGCCAGGCTATGGCTACACCTTC
TRBJ2-7,NA,TRBV27,NA,CASSRQARSYEQYF,TGTGCCAGCAGTCGACAGGCTCGATCCTACGAGCAGTACTTC
TRBJ1-1,NA,TRBV9,NA,CASSHGQLNTEAFF,TGTGCCAGCAGCCACGGACAGCTGAACACTGAAGCTTTCTTT
TRBJ2-7,NA,TRBV7-9,TRBD1,CASSLPRDSPRSYEQYF,TGTGCCAGCAGCTTACCCCGGGACAGCCCAAGATCTTACGAGCAGTACTTC
TRBJ1-1,NA,TRBV10-3,TRBD1,CAITPDREKNTEAFF,TGTGCCATCACCCCGGACAGGGAAAAGAACACTGAAGCTTTCTTT
TRBJ2-1,once,TRBV9,TRBD2,CASSVGRAAYNEQFF,TGTGCCAGCAGCGTTGGGAGGGCCGCCTACAATGAGCAGTTCTTC
TRBJ2-7,NA,TRBV6-5,NA,CASSKLGRHYEQYF,TGTGCCAGCAGCAAGCTTGGCAGGCACTACGAGCAGTACTTC
TRBJ2-2,once,TRBV29-1,NA,CSVANLAQDVTGELFF,TGCAGCGTTGCAAATCTAGCGCAAGACGTCACCGGGGAGCTGTTTTTT
TRBJ2-1,NA,TRBV2,NA,CASKREIFNEQFF,TGTGCCAGCAAAAGGGAGATTTTCAATGAGCAGTTCTTC
TRBJ2-3,NA,TRBV2,TRBD2,CASSPTSGDTQYF,TGTGCCAGCAGTCCGACTAGCGGGGATACGCAGTATTTT
TRBJ1-1,once,TRBV9,TRBD1,CASSALGQVITEAFF,TGTGCCAGCAGCGCCTTGGGACAGGTTATAACTGAAGCTTTCTTT
TRBJ1-5,NA,TRBV7-8,NA,CASIQGSRGNQPQHF,TGTGCCAGCATACAGGGTAGTAGGGGCAATCAGCCCCAGCATTTT
TRBJ1-5,NA,TRBV5-3,TRBD1,CARSLAQGVPIHYSNQPQHF,TGTGCCAGAAGCTTGGCCCAGGGGGTACCGATCCATTATAGCAATCAGCCCCAGCATTTT
TRBJ1-1,NA,TRBV5-6,TRBD1,CASSTGVVREAFF,TGTGCCAGCAGCACAGGGGTAGTAAGGGAAGCTTTCTTT
TRBJ2-1,NA,TRBV4-1,NA,CASSQDRAAGNNEQFF,TGCGCCAGCAGCCAAGATAGGGCGGCGGGGAACAATGAGCAGTTCTTC
TRBJ2-1,NA,TRBV5-1,NA,CASSLGGRPNEQFF,TGCGCCAGCAGCCTGGGGGGCAGACCAAATGAGCAGTTCTTC
TRBJ1-5,few,TRBV19,NA,CASSIPPSLRPQHF,TGTGCCAGTAGTATTCCCCCGTCTTTGAGGCCCCAGCATTTT
TRBJ2-1,NA,TRBV6-4,TRBD2,CASSLMPGLGYNEQFF,TGTGCCAGCTCTCTGATGCCGGGACTAGGTTACAATGAGCAGTTCTTC
TRBJ1-5,NA,TRBV6-1,NA,CASSEAIRRAQHF,TGTGCCAGCAGTGAAGCCATCCGGAGGGCCCAGCATTTT
TRBJ2-7,once,TRBV6-4,NA,CASSDSFWSYYEQYF,TGTGCCAGCAGTGACTCTTTTTGGAGTTACTACGAGCAGTACTTC
TRBJ2-3,NA,TRBV4-2,TRBD2,CASSQVEAGRDTQYF,TGTGCCAGCAGCCAAGTCGAAGCGGGAAGAGATACGCAGTATTTT
TRBJ2-1,NA,TRBV15,TRBD2,CATSRESGSLYNEQFF,TGTGCCACCAGCAGAGAAAGCGGGAGTCTCTACAATGAGCAGTTCTTC
TRBJ2-7,NA,TRBV7-8,NA,CASSRSDGSPYEQYF,TGTGCCAGCAGCCGAAGCGACGGGTCTCCCTACGAGCAGTACTTC
TRBJ1-1,once,TRBV6-5,NA,CASSYSQKNTEAFF,TGTGCCAGCAGTTACTCCCAGAAGAACACTGAAGCTTTCTTT
TRBJ2-3,NA,TRBV2,NA,CASSDFPGLLTDTQYF,TGTGCCAGCAGCGATTTTCCGGGATTACTCACAGATACGCAGTATTTT
TRBJ1-1,NA,TRBV6-6,NA,CASSYNSGGTEAFF,TGTGCCAGCAGTTATAATTCGGGGGGGACTGAAGCTTTCTTT